The present T cell receptor beta chain was sequenced within a study of cytomegalovirus exposure and HLA in healthy donors. The CDR3 spans 16 residues. Germline V gene sequence: CDR1 SGHNT, CDR2 YENEEA. Trimming removed 5 bases at V and 3 bases at J, with 19 bases between. Some clones are missing from TCRdb's copy, which holds only in-frame ones; the method was immunoSEQ multiplex PCR. This table has 200,000 to 250,000 clones, 83% appearing once. As to this clone: Antigen specificity is unknown.

Findings and limits, study-wide: The majority of TCR sequences were rare, yet some public TCRs appeared in many donors.

The sample consisted of PBMCs. The J gene is TRBJ1-1, the V gene TRBV11-3, with D perhaps TRBD1 (5 bases). This sequence was found in a woman aged 18-29 years in good health and CMV-seronegative. The CDR3 protein is CASSPGGASGYTEAFF. CDR3 DNA: TGTGCCAGCAGCCCCGGAGGGGCCAGCGGATACACTGAAGCTTTCTTT.